The 8 T cell receptor beta chains below all came from one sample that was sequenced in a study of T cells in Graves' hyperthyroidism and ophthalmopathy (dated by TCRdb to between 2018 and 2021). Library preparation used multiplex PCR. The sequencer was an Illumina HiSeq 2000. TCR beta CDR3 regions were amplified from RNA transcripts. A first-round RT-PCR of the TCR CDR3 used the HTBI primer set with the Qiagen OneStep RT-PCR kit. Using fastp at Q25 and MiXCR, TCRdb reprocessed the public reads and kept productive beta chains. When rows share a CDR3 protein, they turn into one entry using the most common DNA and genes. The sample table records 530,000 or so distinct CDR3 sequences; approximately 17% of these occur just once. Clones ranked in the top ten supply 15% to 20% of the sample. Sequencing was carried out using blood. The receptor set was obtained from a woman aged 18-30 years with Graves' ophthalmopathy.

This clonotype has just a few counts. This chain links TRBV7-9 with TRBJ1-6, with D tentatively TRBD1 (6 bases). CDR1 is SEHNR, CDR2 FQNEAQ, per germline (reference sequence). V was cut by 5 bases and J by 0 bases, with 14 bases left in between. The CDR3 runs to 17 residues. DNA for the CDR3: TGTGCCAGCAGCCCCTATGGACAGAGCTCCTATAATTCACCCCTCCACTTT. Its protein is CASSPYGQSSYNSPLHF. Full variable domain (missing parts from reference TRBV7-9 and TRBJ1-6): DTGVSQNPRHKITKRGQNVTFRCDPISEHNRLYWYRQTLGQGPEFLTYFQNEAQLEKSRLLSDRFSAERPKGSFSTLEIQRTEQGDSAMYLCASSPYGQSSYNSPLHFGNGTRLTVT.

At least ten counts were recorded for this clonotype. The J gene is TRBJ2-2, the V gene TRBV5-1, with 11 nucleotides matching TRBD1. This CDR3 is 15 amino acids long. Trimming took 5 bases from V and 4 from J; bases not matched to a gene: 4. Germline assignment: CDR1 SGHRS and CDR2 YFSETQ. CDR3 amino acids: CASRWTGGSTGELFF. The CDR3 nucleotides are TGCGCCAGCAGGTGGACAGGGGGCAGCACCGGGGAGCTGTTTTTT. The variable domain in full, with the rest retrieved from reference TRBV5-1 and TRBJ2-2, is KAGVTQTPRYLIKTRGQQVTLSCSPISGHRSVSWYQQTPGQGLQFLFEYFSETQRNKGNFPGRFSGRQFSNSRSEMNVSTLELGDSALYLCASRWTGGSTGELFFGEGSRLTVL.

This clonotype has a count of ten or more. This rearrangement joins TRBV20-1 to TRBJ2-7; 13 bases are a match to TRBD2. Germline CDR1 is DFQATT and CDR2 is SNEGSKA (reference sequence). Unmatched junction bases numbered 1, after V lost 0 bases and J lost 2 bases. The CDR3 has 15 residues. CDR3 loop: CSARDGTSGTYEQYF. The DNA for the CDR3 is TGCAGTGCTAGAGACGGGACTAGCGGGACCTACGAGCAGTACTTC.

The CDR3 loop reads CASSSRQAGELFF. In nucleotides, the CDR3 is TGTGCCAGCAGTTCCAGACAGGCCGGGGAGCTGTTTTTT. The chain has TRBV27 and TRBJ2-2; TRBD1 is a possible D gene (6 bases). Trimming removed 4 bases from V and 6 bases from J, with 9 bases in between. This CDR3 comprises 13 residues. From germline, CDR1 is MNHEY and CDR2 SMNVEV (reference sequence).

In this sample, this clonotype turned up many times. The chain links TRBV7-8 to TRBJ2-5; 13 positions match TRBD2. Germline V gives CDR1 SGHVS, CDR2 FQNEAQ. The junction had 16 bases not matched to a gene; V was cut back by 5 bases and J by 1 base. This CDR3 region has 20 residues. CDR3 in DNA: TGTGCCAGCAGCATAAAAAGGTGGACTAGCGGGAGCCGGGGCCAAGAGACCCAGTACTTC. Translated, it gives CASSIKRWTSGSRGQETQYF. The complete variable domain, with remaining parts taken from reference TRBV7-8 and TRBJ2-5, reads GAGVSQSPRYKVAKRGQDVALRCDPISGHVSLFWYQQALGQGPEFLTYFQNEAQLDKSGLPSDRFFAERPEGSVSTLKIQRTQQEDSAVYLCASSIKRWTSGSRGQETQYFGPGTRLLVL.

The chain employs TRBV28 and TRBJ2-1, with 9 bases matching TRBD2. V was clipped by 5 bases and J by 0 bases; unmatched bases: 5. There are 16 residues in the CDR3. Germline assignment: CDR1 MDHEN and CDR2 SYDVKM. CDR3 DNA: TGTGCCAGCAGTCCCAGGACTAGCGCCTCCTACAATGAGCAGTTCTTC. Amino acid sequence: CASSPRTSASYNEQFF. Supplemented by reference TRBV28 and TRBJ2-1, the full variable domain reads DVKVTQSSRYLVKRTGEKVFLECVQDMDHENMFWYRQDPGLGLRLIYFSYDVKMKEKGDIPEGYSVSREKKERFSLILESASTNQTSMYLCASSPRTSASYNEQFFGPGTRLTVL.

The V call is TRBV29-1, the J call TRBJ2-3; TRBD2 agrees at 8 bases. The CDR3 extends over 15 amino acids. Germline V gene lookup returns CDR1 SQVTM and CDR2 ANQGSEA. Trimming removed 4 bases from V and 4 bases from J; junction bases left unmatched: 10. The CDR3: CSVGPGGPGPDTQYF. DNA for the CDR3: TGCAGCGTTGGTCCGGGAGGGCCGGGCCCAGATACGCAGTATTTT.

As DNA, the CDR3 is TGTGCCAGTAGTATAGGTACAGGGGCCTACGAGCAGTACTTC. Protein product: CASSIGTGAYEQYF. The rearrangement joins TRBV19 to TRBJ2-7, with TRBD1 identical over 7 bases. This CDR3 comprises 14 residues. Trimming cost V 1 base and J 2 bases; bases outside gene matches: 2. Germline assignment: CDR1 LNHDA and CDR2 SQIVND (reference sequence).